This T cell receptor beta chain was recorded in a study of blood T cell repertoires in COVID-19. Study in general: Cohort 3 recovered donors had two negative PCRs, clearance, or symptom resolution. Samples taken during acute and convalescent COVID-19 were collected in the United States, Italy and Spain.

Clones were read by immunoSEQ multiplex PCR, and TCRdb kept only the in-frame ones, dropping some. The sample has fewer than 200,000 clones; roughly 86% are singletons. Those who participated ranged in age from roughly 18 to 90 years and resided in about two dozen US areas. The germline V gene encodes CDR1 SQVTM and CDR2 ANQGSEA. This CDR3 contains 14 residues. The V end lost 6 bases, the J end lost 1 base, and 15 bases lay between the germline ends. The rearrangement links TRBV29-1 to TRBJ1-1; D is perhaps TRBD1 (6 bases). The sequencing input was PBMCs or T cells enriched from blood (not recorded which). The source is a woman between 40 and 55 years old in a cohort exposed to, infected with or recovered from COVID-19 (not recorded which). DNA of the CDR3: TGCAGCGTACCTAAACAGGGCCGGAACACTGAAGCTTTCTTT. Protein product: CSVPKQGRNTEAFF.